Detailed here is one T cell receptor beta chain. The antigen it recognizes is unknown. No much larger clone exists at a distance of one base, and base qualities are not known. From cysteine to phenylalanine, the CDR3 is 14 amino acids long. The sequence is cut down to CDR3 DNA, 42 bases in frame from base 1. Trimming takes 0 bases from V and 4 bases from J, and the germline ends sit 9 bases apart. For CDR1 and CDR2, the germline V gene (reference sequence) lists SGHAT and FQDESV. These data originate in a study of blood T cell repertoires in COVID-19 (dated by TCRdb to 2020 to 2021). For the wider study: Collaborator samples came from the United States, Italy and Spain and covered acute and convalescent phases of COVID-19. The material from the prospective study consisted of cDNA or gDNA derived from T cells, B-cell-depleted T cells, or PBMCs. The dataset comprised deeply sampled blood TCRbeta repertoires from subjects exposed to, actively infected with, or recovered from COVID-19. The repertoires were made available in a free public database intended to serve as a resource for research on the immune response to SARS-CoV-2. The samples were drawn from two sources: the first 160 participants of the ongoing ImmuneRACE study, and 1,200 or so subjects contributed by 6 global collaborators. Nearly every sample came with metadata listing a de-identified subject ID, COVID-19 status, age in years and sex. Where HLA class I and class II types were available, the types were taken from metadata supplied by the sample provider, not from assay-based typing. General study outcomes and caveats: How much clinical and demographic metadata was included differed by source and by participant, and the metadata was provided uncurated.

TCRbeta CDR3 regions were amplified from genomic DNA using the immunoSEQ Assay, a bias-controlled multiplex PCR. The paper's data handling went like this. The number of nucleated cells in each sample was estimated by amplification of reference gene primers within the assay. Sequence reads were collapsed and filtered to measure the absolute abundance of every unique TCRbeta CDR3 rearrangement. Productive Simpson clonality was computed per sample as the square root of Simpson's diversity index over productive rearrangements. Sourced from immuneACCESS, this table was stored by TCRdb with only in-frame sequences that have V and J called. A share of the clones is absent; for the studies checked, an unresolved V gene accounts for under half, and the remainder has no known explanation. That table furnishes V, J and clone size, whereas the DNA furnished D and trimming. The sample yields approximately 140,000 clones; around 89% were counted once. Under 3% of the sample lies in the top ten.

In Seattle, one collaborating source enrolled patients while the infection was active and tracked those patients longitudinally over the course of disease. The collaborating institutions used their own protocols to collect whole blood in K2EDTA tubes. For TCRbeta analysis, collaborators shipped samples in one of three forms: frozen whole blood, isolated PBMCs, or DNA extracted from either of those sample types. The TCR sequence derives from a human donor with COVID-19, enrolled during active disease. The donor label of this sample is uncertain. The rearrangement joined TRBV11-1 to TRBJ1-1; no D gene is confidently identified. Input material: peripheral blood. In nucleotides, the sequence is TGTGCCAGCAGCTTAGCACGGGGAGGCACTGAAGCTTTCTTT. The resulting protein is CASSLARGGTEAFF.